A single sample gave rise to the 9 T cell receptor beta chains below, sequenced in a study of shared clonotypes between healthy human individuals. CD45RO-negative, CCR7-selected cells formed the naive CD8 fraction, which excluded terminally differentiated effector memory CD45RA+ cells. The data were produced by immunoSEQ multiplex PCR, yet TCRdb's version contains in-frame clones alone and is incomplete. There are 550,000 to 750,000 clones in the sample; around 95% occur only once, and about 0.11% lies in the top ten. The sequenced sample was naive CD8+ T cells sorted from blood. The receptors originated from a young woman in good health.

V and J are TRBV27 and TRBJ2-7; 10 nucleotides align to TRBD2. The CDR3 consists of 14 residues. V was pared by 3 bases and J by 6 bases, with 5 bases of the junction left unmatched. Germline loops: CDR1 MNHEY, CDR2 SMNVEV (reference sequence). In nucleotides, the CDR3 is TGTGCCAGCAGTTTCTTAGCGGGAGGACGCGAGCAGTACTTC. Translating gives CASSFLAGGREQYF.

The chain carries TRBV7-9 and TRBJ2-7; D remains unclear. Germline V CDR1 and CDR2: SEHNR, FQNEAQ (reference sequence). The CDR3 covers 17 residues. V lost 1 base and J lost 0, with 16 bases in between. DNA for the CDR3: TGTGCCAGCAGCTTAGACGGGTCTCGACTGAGCTCCTACGAGCAGTACTTC. Its translation: CASSLDGSRLSSYEQYF.

The chain carries TRBV4-1 and TRBJ2-5; 8 positions agree with TRBD2. This CDR3 has 17 residues. After removal of 0 bases from V and 5 bases from J, the junction contained 11 bases not matched to a gene. From germline, CDR1 is MGHRA and CDR2 YSYEKL. The CDR3 here is CASSQDILAEGGETQYF. As DNA, the CDR3 is TGCGCCAGCAGCCAAGATATACTAGCGGAGGGAGGGGAGACCCAGTACTTC.

The chain has TRBV15 and TRBJ2-7, with no clear D. Germline assignment: CDR1 LNHNV and CDR2 YYDKDF (reference sequence). The CDR3 runs to 15 residues. The V gene lost 2 bases and the J gene lost 6 bases, with 17 bases spanning the gap. The CDR3 reads CATSRNHGRTTEQYF. In DNA form, the CDR3 reads TGTGCCACCAGCAGAAACCATGGGCGAACTACCGAGCAGTACTTC.

This chain joins TRBV6-6 and TRBJ1-2; D uncertain. CDR3 length: 11 residues. CDR1 and CDR2 (germline): MNHNY, SVGAGI (reference sequence). V lost 8 bases to trimming and J lost 4 bases, with 8 bases between them. DNA of the CDR3: TGTGCCAGCGGTGATAGCTATGGCTACACCTTC. This translates into CASGDSYGYTF.

Comment on this clone: Additional DNA sequences in this sample encode the identical CDR3. V usage is TRBV27 and J usage is TRBJ2-7; 7 positions match TRBD2. The V and J ends lost 2 bases and 0 bases, in that order; junction bases with no gene match: 1. Germline CDR1 and CDR2: MNHEY and SMNVEV (reference sequence). The CDR3 spans 14 residues. In nucleotides, the CDR3 is TGTGCCAGCAGTTTAGCGGGAGTCTCCTACGAGCAGTACTTC. The encoded protein is CASSLAGVSYEQYF.

V gene TRBV28 combines with J gene TRBJ2-1, with 10 bases fitting TRBD2. This CDR3 region has 15 residues. Germline-derived CDR1 and CDR2 are MDHEN and SYDVKM. J was trimmed by 5 bases and V by 5 bases; bases with no gene match: 6. DNA of the CDR3: TGTGCCAGCAGTATCGGGACTAGCGTCCACAATGAGCAGTTCTTC. Translation: CASSIGTSVHNEQFF.

V and J are TRBV25-1 and TRBJ2-7; D unclear. V lost 4 bases and J lost 2, with 9 bases in between. Germline lookup yields CDR1 MGHDK and CDR2 SYGVNS. This CDR3 spans 13 amino acids. The CDR3 is CASSAGPTYEQYF. The CDR3, as DNA: TGTGCCAGCAGTGCAGGACCTACCTACGAGCAGTACTTC.

This clone is a singleton in its sample. V and J are TRBV5-1 and TRBJ2-7; D might be TRBD2 (5 bases). V was shortened by 1 base and J by 0 bases, with 8 bases between the two germline ends. Germline CDR1 reads SGHRS; CDR2 reads YFSETQ. The CDR3 length is 14 residues. DNA of the CDR3: TGCGCCAGCAGCTTGCTCGGGGTCTCCTACGAGCAGTACTTC. Translation: CASSLLGVSYEQYF.